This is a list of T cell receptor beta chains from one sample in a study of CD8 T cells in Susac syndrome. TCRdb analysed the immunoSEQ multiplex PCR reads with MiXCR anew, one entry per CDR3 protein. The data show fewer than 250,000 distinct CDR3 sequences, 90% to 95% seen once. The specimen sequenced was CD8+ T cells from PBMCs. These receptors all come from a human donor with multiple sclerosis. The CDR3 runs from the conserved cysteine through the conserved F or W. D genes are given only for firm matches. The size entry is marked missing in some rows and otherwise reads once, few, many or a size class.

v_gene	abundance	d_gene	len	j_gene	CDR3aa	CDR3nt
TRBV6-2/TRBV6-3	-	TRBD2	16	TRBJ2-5	CASSYSRGGLQETQYF	TGTGCCAGCAGTTACTCCCGGGGGGGCCTCCAAGAGACCCAGTACTTC
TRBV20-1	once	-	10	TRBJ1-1	CSALAGEAFF	TGCAGTGCTTTAGCAGGTGAAGCTTTCTTT
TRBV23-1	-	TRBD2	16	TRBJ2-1	CASRLTTSGQYNEQFF	TGCGCCAGCAGGCTTACGACTAGCGGTCAGTACAATGAGCAGTTCTTC
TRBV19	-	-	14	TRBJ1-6	CASSPLGGYSPLHF	TGTGCCAGTAGTCCCCTCGGAGGATATTCACCCCTCCACTTT
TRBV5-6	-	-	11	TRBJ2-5	CASSQSATQYF	TGTGCCAGCAGCCAATCGGCGACCCAGTACTTC
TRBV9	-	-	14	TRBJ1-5	CASSLERGDQPQHF	TGTGCCAGCAGCTTGGAGAGGGGCGATCAGCCCCAGCATTTT
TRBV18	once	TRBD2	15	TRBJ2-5	CASSPSGGPYETQYF	TGTGCCAGCTCACCAAGCGGGGGCCCGTATGAGACCCAGTACTTC
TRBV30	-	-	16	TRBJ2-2	CAWSHTTDSNTGELFF	TGTGCCTGGAGTCATACGACGGACTCCAACACCGGGGAGCTGTTTTTT
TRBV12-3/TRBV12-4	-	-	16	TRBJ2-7	CASSPPSLAPTAGQYF	TGTGCCAGCAGTCCTCCCTCCCTAGCGCCCACAGCAGGGCAGTACTTC
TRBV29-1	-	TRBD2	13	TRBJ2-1	CSSKAGGYNEQFF	TGCAGCTCCAAAGCGGGAGGTTACAATGAGCAGTTCTTC
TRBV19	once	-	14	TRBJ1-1	CASSIHGENTEAFF	TGTGCCAGTAGTATTCACGGGGAGAACACTGAAGCTTTCTTT
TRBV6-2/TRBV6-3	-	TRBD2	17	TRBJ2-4	CASSYQREGAFKNIQYF	TGTGCCAGCAGTTACCAGCGGGAGGGCGCGTTCAAAAACATTCAGTACTTC
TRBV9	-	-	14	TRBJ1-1	CASSVGGGPTEAFF	TGTGCCAGCAGCGTAGGGGGGGGGCCCACTGAAGCTTTCTTT
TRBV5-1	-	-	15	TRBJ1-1	CASSLFTGSSSEAFF	TGCGCCAGCAGCTTGTTCACAGGTTCGTCCTCTGAAGCTTTCTTT
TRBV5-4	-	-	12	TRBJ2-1	CASTGRANEQFF	TGTGCCAGCACGGGCAGGGCCAATGAGCAGTTCTTC
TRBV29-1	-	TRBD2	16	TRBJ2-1	CSVEGLAGVPYNEQFF	TGCAGCGTTGAAGGGCTAGCGGGAGTACCCTACAATGAGCAGTTCTTC
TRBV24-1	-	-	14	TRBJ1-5	CATSAGYSNQPQHF	TGTGCCACCAGTGCGGGATATAGCAATCAGCCCCAGCATTTT
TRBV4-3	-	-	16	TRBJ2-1	CASSQGRDPLRNEQFF	TGCGCCAGCAGTCAGGGACGGGACCCCCTGAGAAATGAGCAGTTCTTC
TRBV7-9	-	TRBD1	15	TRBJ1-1	CASSPPRQGGTEAFF	TGTGCCAGCAGCCCACCCCGACAGGGCGGTACTGAAGCTTTCTTT
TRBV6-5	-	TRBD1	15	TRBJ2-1	CASSLRDSRLADQFF	TGTGCCAGCAGTCTCCGGGACAGCCGACTCGCCGACCAGTTCTTC
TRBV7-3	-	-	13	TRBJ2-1	CASSGGPENEQFF	TGTGCCAGCAGCGGGGGGCCAGAAAATGAGCAGTTCTTC
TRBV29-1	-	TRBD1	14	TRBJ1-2	CSARGDRGPDGYTF	TGCAGCGCCCGAGGGGACAGGGGCCCCGATGGCTACACCTTC
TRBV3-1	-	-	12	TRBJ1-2	CASSLQGYGYTF	TGTGCCAGCAGCCTACAAGGTTATGGCTACACCTTC
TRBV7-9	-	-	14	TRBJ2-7	CASSHTANLYEQYF	TGTGCCAGCAGCCATACAGCGAACCTCTACGAGCAGTACTTC
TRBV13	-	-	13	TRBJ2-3	CASSPGARDTQYF	TGTGCCAGCAGCCCGGGAGCGAGAGATACGCAGTATTTT
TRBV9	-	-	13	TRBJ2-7	CASSSDPDYEQYF	TGTGCCAGCAGCTCCGATCCCGATTACGAGCAGTACTTC
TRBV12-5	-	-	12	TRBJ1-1	CASGLSGLEAFF	TGTGCTAGTGGTTTAAGTGGGTTGGAAGCTTTCTTT
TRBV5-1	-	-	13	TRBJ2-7	CASSLGISYEQYF	TGCGCCAGCAGCTTGGGGATTTCCTACGAGCAGTACTTC
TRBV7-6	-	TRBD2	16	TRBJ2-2	CASSFGEGPNTGELFF	TGTGCCAGCAGCTTCGGGGAGGGCCCCAACACCGGGGAGCTGTTTTTT
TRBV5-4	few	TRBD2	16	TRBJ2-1	CASSLGGGSSYNEQFF	TGTGCCAGCAGCTTGGGGGGCGGGAGCTCCTACAATGAGCAGTTCTTC
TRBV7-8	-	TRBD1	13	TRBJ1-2	CASSQGQSYGYTF	TGTGCCAGCAGCCAGGGACAGTCGTATGGCTACACCTTC
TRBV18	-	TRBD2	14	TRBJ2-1	CASSGTSGYNEQFF	TGTGCCAGCTCAGGGACTAGCGGCTACAATGAGCAGTTCTTC
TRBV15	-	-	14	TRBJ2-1	CATSRDRGYNEQFF	TGTGCCACCAGCAGAGATAGGGGGTACAATGAGCAGTTCTTC
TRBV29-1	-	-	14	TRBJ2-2	CSVEDPGGTGELFF	TGCAGCGTTGAAGATCCCGGGGGCACCGGGGAGCTGTTTTTT
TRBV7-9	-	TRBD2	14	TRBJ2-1	CASLGLAEYNEQFF	TGTGCCAGTCTGGGACTAGCGGAGTACAATGAGCAGTTCTTC
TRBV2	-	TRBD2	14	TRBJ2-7	CASNLAGGPNEQYF	TGTGCCAGCAACTTAGCGGGAGGGCCCAACGAGCAGTACTTC
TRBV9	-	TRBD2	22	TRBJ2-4	CASSVPGTSGGTFRLAKNIQYF	TGTGCCAGCAGCGTACCGGGGACTAGCGGGGGCACGTTCCGTTTAGCCAAAAACATTCAGTACTTC
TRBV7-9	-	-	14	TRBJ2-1	CASSLPDLYNEQFF	TGTGCCAGCAGCTTACCGGATCTCTACAATGAGCAGTTCTTC
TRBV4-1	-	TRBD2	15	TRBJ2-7	CASSQDFGTSREQYF	TGCGCCAGCAGCCAAGACTTCGGGACTAGTCGCGAGCAGTACTTC
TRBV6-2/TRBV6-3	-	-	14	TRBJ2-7	CASSAKMALYEQYF	TGTGCCAGCAGTGCGAAGATGGCCCTTTACGAGCAGTACTTC
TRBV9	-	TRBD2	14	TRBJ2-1	CASSGLAGDNEQFF	TGTGCCAGCAGCGGACTAGCGGGGGACAATGAGCAGTTCTTC
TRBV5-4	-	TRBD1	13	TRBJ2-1	CASSLGYRGRYFF	TGTGCCAGCAGCTTGGGGTACAGGGGGCGTTACTTCTTC
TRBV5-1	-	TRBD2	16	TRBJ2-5	CASSSSGGTLQETQYF	TGCGCCAGCAGCTCAAGCGGGGGCACACTCCAAGAGACCCAGTACTTC
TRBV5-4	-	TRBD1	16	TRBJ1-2	CASSLPAGGAFYGYTF	TGTGCCAGCAGCTTGCCGGCAGGGGGCGCTTTCTATGGCTACACCTTC
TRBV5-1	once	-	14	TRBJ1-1	CASSLITSNTEAFF	TGCGCCAGCAGCTTGATTACATCGAACACTGAAGCTTTCTTT
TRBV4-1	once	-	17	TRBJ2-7	CASSQDWRGLAGNEQYF	TGCGCCAGCAGCCAAGATTGGAGGGGGCTGGCGGGAAACGAGCAGTACTTC